A single sample is the source of the 21 T cell receptor beta chains below, sequenced in a study of T cells in localized non-small cell lung cancer. Sequencing was performed with immunoSEQ multiplex PCR; in TCRdb, only in-frame clones are kept and a portion is missing. The sample has about 2,500 clones, roughly 30% seen once. This specimen was lung tumor tissue, taken before any cancer treatment. The source of these receptors is a female donor older than 55 with stage II lung adenocarcinoma.

This clone was picked up a small number of times. The V and J genes are TRBV9 and TRBJ1-2; TRBD1 matches 8 bases. The V segment lost 7 bases and the J segment 12 bases; nucleotides outside the gene matches: 14. Germline V lookup: CDR1 SGDLS, CDR2 YYNGEE. The CDR3 spans 13 residues. CDR3 sequence reads: CASLENSGGTNTF. Here the CDR3 DNA reads TGTGCCAGCCTAGAAAACTCAGGGGGCACGAACACCTTC.

By proportion, this clone is large. The CDR3 nucleotides read TGTGCCAGCAGCCTACAGGTGAACACTGAAGCTTTCTTT. The encoded protein is CASSLQVNTEAFF. The rearrangement links TRBV9 to TRBJ1-1; perhaps TRBD1 as D (5 bases). The CDR3 consists of 13 residues. The germline CDR1 and CDR2 sequences are SGDLS and YYNGEE. V was cut by 4 bases and J by 0 bases, with 7 bases left in between.

V gene TRBV30 combines with J gene TRBJ2-2, with 8 nucleotides matching TRBD1. Germline assignment: CDR1 GTSNPN and CDR2 SVGIG (reference sequence). Losses at the gene ends were 2 bases for V and 1 base for J; bases not matched to a gene: 6. The length of the CDR3 is 16 residues. The CDR3 loop is CAWSRRDRLNTGELFF. For the CDR3, the DNA is TGTGCCTGGAGTCGGCGGGACAGGCTGAACACCGGGGAGCTGTTTTTT.

This clone appeared a few times. The V call is TRBV10-2, the J call TRBJ2-1; no firm D call. This CDR3 region has 12 residues. Germline V gives CDR1 WSHSY, CDR2 SAAADI. V lost 5 bases and J lost 4, with 6 bases in between. The CDR3 DNA reads TGCGCCAGCAGTTTGCAGTACAATGAGCAGTTCTTC. This translates into CASSLQYNEQFF.

This rearrangement joins TRBV6-8 to TRBJ1-1, with D unresolved. V lost 10 bases and J lost 1, with 13 bases in between. The V gene's germline CDR1 is MNHGY and CDR2 SAAAGT. The CDR3 contains 13 residues. The CDR3 here is CAISLAPNTEAFF. In nucleotides, the CDR3 is TGTGCCATCTCCCTGGCGCCGAACACTGAAGCTTTCTTT.

This clone is labeled as medium-sized. This chain joins TRBV4-1 and TRBJ2-3; 11 bases agree with TRBD2. CDR1 is MGHRA and CDR2 is YSYEKL in the germline V gene. V was pared by 1 base and J by 3 bases, with 3 bases of the junction left unmatched. The length of the CDR3 is 16 residues. The CDR3 loop reads CASSQVRTSGTDTQYF. CDR3 DNA: TGCGCCAGCAGCCAAGTTAGGACTAGCGGGACAGATACGCAGTATTTT.

The J gene is TRBJ1-3, the V gene TRBV19; maybe TRBD1 (6 bases). This CDR3 region has 14 residues. Germline CDR1 is LNHDA and CDR2 is SQIVND (reference sequence). Trimming stripped 5 bases from V and 2 bases from J, with 10 bases between. Written as DNA, the CDR3 is TGTGCCAGTAGTGGCCGGGACACTGGAAACACCATATATTTT. Its protein product is CASSGRDTGNTIYF.

There are a few counts of this clone. The rearrangement uses TRBV28 and TRBJ1-4; tentatively, D is TRBD1 (5 bases). This CDR3 region has 18 residues. The germline V gene encodes CDR1 MDHEN and CDR2 SYDVKM. V lost 3 bases and J lost 2, with 19 bases in between. The chain's CDR3 is CASSFGVAMGGTNEKLFF. The CDR3 region has the DNA TGTGCCAGCAGTTTTGGTGTGGCGATGGGGGGTACTAATGAAAAACTGTTTTTT.

This chain joins TRBV27 and TRBJ1-3; D call uncertain. Germline V gene sequence: CDR1 MNHEY, CDR2 SMNVEV (reference sequence). Trimming cost V 6 bases and J 6 bases, with 15 bases left between them. The CDR3 has 14 amino acids. The CDR3 here is CASRNSIRANTIYF. The CDR3 DNA reads TGTGCCAGCAGGAATTCCATTCGTGCAAACACCATATATTTT.

The chain joins TRBV5-1 to TRBJ2-6; no clear D gene. The CDR3 spans 14 residues. With 1 base removed from V and 1 base from J, the gap between germline ends came to 3 bases. Germline V gene sequence: CDR1 SGHRS, CDR2 YFSETQ. The CDR3 DNA reads TGCGCCAGCAGCTTGAGGTCTGGGGCCAACGTCCTGACTTTC. Its protein product is CASSLRSGANVLTF.

V usage is TRBV11-3 and J usage is TRBJ2-6, with D unclear. Germline CDR1 is SGHNT and CDR2 is YENEEA. The V and J ends lost 3 bases and 6 bases respectively, with 9 bases between them. This CDR3 is built from 14 residues. In DNA, the CDR3 is TGTGCCAGCAGCTTTTTCCGATCGGCCAACGTCCTGACTTTC. Protein sequence: CASSFFRSANVLTF.

This chain links TRBV19 with TRBJ2-4; D is unresolved. The CDR3 runs to 14 residues. V was pared by 3 bases and J by 3 bases, with 9 bases between. Germline CDR1 is LNHDA and CDR2 is SQIVND (reference sequence). As DNA, the CDR3 is TGTGCCAGTAGTATCGCACACCTCAAAAACATTCAGTACTTC. Protein: CASSIAHLKNIQYF.

This clone was counted only a few times. The chain couples TRBV11-3 to TRBJ1-1; D perhaps matches TRBD1 (5 bases). The CDR3 is made up of 15 amino acids. V was cut by 5 bases and J by 0 bases, with 13 bases left in between. Per germline, CDR1 SGHNT and CDR2 YENEEA. CDR3: CASSPGQDMNTEAFF. DNA for the CDR3: TGTGCCAGCAGCCCTGGACAAGACATGAACACTGAAGCTTTCTTT.

The chain employs TRBV5-1 and TRBJ2-3; TRBD2 agrees at 7 bases. The CDR3 length is 15 residues. After removal of 4 bases from V and 9 bases from J, the junction contained 14 bases not matched to a gene. Looked up from germline, CDR1 is SGHRS and CDR2 is YFSETQ. CDR3 sequence: CASSEGSGAGFTQYF. The CDR3 DNA sequence: TGCGCCAGCAGCGAAGGAAGCGGGGCGGGCTTCACGCAGTATTTT.

This clone was seen just once. The chain couples TRBV29-1 to TRBJ1-5; TRBD1 agrees at 8 bases. V dropped 4 bases and J dropped 5; count of bases not matched to a gene: 4. Germline V gene sequence: CDR1 SQVTM, CDR2 ANQGSEA. The CDR3 contains 13 residues. DNA for the CDR3: TGCAGCGTTGGGACAGGGCGGGATCAGCCCCAGCATTTT. Translated, it gives CSVGTGRDQPQHF. Variable domain in full (rest from reference TRBV29-1 and TRBJ1-5): SAVISQKPSRDICQRGTSLTIQCQVDSQVTMMFWYRQQPGQSLTLIATANQGSEATYESGFVIDKFPISRPNLTFSTLTVSNMSPEDSSIYLCSVGTGRDQPQHFGDGTRLSIL.

This chain joins TRBV6-8 and TRBJ2-1; TRBD2 agrees at 10 bases. The CDR3 is 16 residues long. The germline V gene encodes CDR1 MNHGY and CDR2 SAAAGT. Losses at the gene ends were 10 bases for V and 4 bases for J; bases not matched to a gene: 13. The CDR3 protein is CAIREGLAVLYNEQFF. DNA for the CDR3: TGTGCCATCAGAGAAGGACTAGCGGTTTTGTACAATGAGCAGTTCTTC.

This chain joins TRBV9 and TRBJ2-2; 10 nucleotides line up with TRBD2. The CDR3 has 14 amino acids. CDR1 SGDLS and CDR2 YYNGEE come from the germline V gene. Unmatched junction bases numbered 3, after V lost 3 bases and J lost 7 bases. The CDR3 sequence is CASSGRLAGGELFF. The DNA of the CDR3 is TGTGCCAGCAGCGGGAGACTAGCGGGCGGGGAGCTGTTTTTT.

This clone occurred once. The rearrangement links TRBV29-1 to TRBJ1-2; D is possibly TRBD1 (5 bases). Germline V gene sequence: CDR1 SQVTM, CDR2 ANQGSEA. This CDR3 comprises 14 residues. Between the trimmed V and J ends, which lost 0 bases and 4 bases, there was a span of 12 bases. The DNA for the CDR3 is TGCAGCGTTGAAGATCGGGCAGGGAGCTATGGCTACACCTTC. It yields the protein CSVEDRAGSYGYTF.

This clone was seen more than once but under ten times. The chain links TRBV9 to TRBJ1-6; 8 bases fit TRBD1. Germline lookup yields CDR1 SGDLS and CDR2 YYNGEE. Germline trimming cut 0 bases from V and 7 bases from J; bases unmatched to any gene: 6. The CDR3 sequence is 16 residues long. The CDR3 here is CASSVGTGLKNSPLHF. DNA of the CDR3: TGTGCCAGCAGCGTAGGGACAGGGCTGAAAAATTCACCCCTCCACTTT.

The rearrangement uses TRBV9 and TRBJ1-1; D unresolved. Germline V lookup: CDR1 SGDLS, CDR2 YYNGEE. The CDR3 sequence is 12 residues long. With 5 bases removed from V and 7 bases from J, the gap between germline ends came to 12 bases. CDR3 loop: CASSESGIEAFF. The CDR3 nucleotides are TGTGCCAGCAGTGAGTCGGGGATTGAAGCTTTCTTT.

CDR3 DNA: TGTGCCAGTAAAAGGGACAGGGACGCCTATAATTCACCCCTCCACTTT. It encodes CASKRDRDAYNSPLHF. The V and J genes are TRBV19 and TRBJ1-6; 9 bases line up with TRBD1. Germline assignment: CDR1 LNHDA and CDR2 SQIVND (reference sequence). With V trimmed by 7 bases and J by 2 bases, 6 bases remained unmatched. The CDR3 totals 16 residues.